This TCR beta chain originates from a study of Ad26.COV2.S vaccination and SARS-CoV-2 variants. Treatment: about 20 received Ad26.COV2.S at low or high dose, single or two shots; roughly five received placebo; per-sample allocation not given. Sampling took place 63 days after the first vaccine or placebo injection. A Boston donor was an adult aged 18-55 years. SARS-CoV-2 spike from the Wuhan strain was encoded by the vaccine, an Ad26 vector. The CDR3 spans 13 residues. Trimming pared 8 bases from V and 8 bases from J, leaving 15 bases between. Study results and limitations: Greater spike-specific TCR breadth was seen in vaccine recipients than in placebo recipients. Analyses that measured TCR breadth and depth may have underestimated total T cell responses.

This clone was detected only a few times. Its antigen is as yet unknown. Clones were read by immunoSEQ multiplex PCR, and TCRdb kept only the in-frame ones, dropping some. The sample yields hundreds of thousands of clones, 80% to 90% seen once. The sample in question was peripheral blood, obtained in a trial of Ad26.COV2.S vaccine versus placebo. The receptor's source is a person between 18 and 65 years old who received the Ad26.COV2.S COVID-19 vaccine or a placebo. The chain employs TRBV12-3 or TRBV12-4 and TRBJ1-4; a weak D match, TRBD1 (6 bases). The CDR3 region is CASSSGGREKLFF. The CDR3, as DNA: TGTGCCAGCTCATCCGGGGGGCGAGAAAAACTGTTTTTT.